The T cell receptor beta chain under discussion was sequenced for a study of CD8+ T cells in alopecia areata. V lost 2 bases and J 7 bases, leaving 12 bases between the germline ends. The CDR3 loop spans 14 amino acids. The germline gives CDR1 MNHEY, CDR2 SMNVEV (reference sequence). Of note for this clone: What it binds is not known.

Notes on the study in general: With one nonresponder, baseline CD8+ expansion's link to response remains uncertain. Among patients, TCR sharing was less clear than in mice, a difference possibly due in part to HLA diversity in the patient population.

Extracted RNA was reverse transcribed into cDNA, the sequencing template. Using immunoSEQ multiplex PCR, the repertoire was profiled, and TCRdb retains in-frame clones only, with some absent. Among about 190,000 clones listed, roughly 62% were seen once. Treatment noted: oral pan-JAK inhibitor, 5-10 mg twice daily. This specimen was CD8+ T cells sorted from blood, taken at week 24, from a patient treated with tofacitinib. This TCR derives from a human donor with alopecia areata. V is TRBV27 and J is TRBJ1-5; possibly TRBD1 for D (5 bases). CDR3 nucleotide sequence: TGTGCCAGCAGTTTAGGGGGTTTACAGCAGCCCCAGCATTTT. Translating gives CASSLGGLQQPQHF.